One sample yielded the 6 T cell receptor beta chains listed below, sequenced in a study of CD8 T cells in Susac syndrome. An input of roughly 0.45 to 1 ug of RNA was subjected to reverse transcription using random hexamers. TCRdb analysed the immunoSEQ multiplex PCR reads with MiXCR anew, one entry per CDR3 protein. The sample lists about 430,000 distinct CDR3 sequences; more than 80% were seen once. Sequencing was done on a sample of CD8+ T cells from PBMCs. The origin of the receptors is a human donor with multiple sclerosis.

This chain connects TRBV23-1 to TRBJ1-5; 9 bases align to TRBD1. TRBV23-1 is sorted into the ORF group, with uncertain function. V shed 4 bases, J shed 3 bases, and the junction held 4 bases outside the gene matches. The CDR3 is made up of 15 amino acids. The CDR3 DNA follows: TGCGCCAGCAGTCGTCGGGACAGGGACAATCAGCCCCAGCATTTT. Amino acid sequence: CASSRRDRDNQPQHF.

The chain uses TRBV3-1 and TRBJ2-5; D is possibly TRBD1 or TRBD2 (6 bases each). Between the trimmed V and J ends, which lost 1 base and 5 bases, there was a span of 14 bases. CDR1 is LGHDT, CDR2 YNNKEL, per germline (reference sequence). CDR3 length: 15 residues. The CDR3 DNA is TGTGCCAGCAGCCAAGGCGAAGGGGGAGGCGAGACCCAGTACTTC. Protein sequence: CASSQGEGGGETQYF.

This chain links TRBV5-1 with TRBJ1-2; 7 positions agree with TRBD1. Per the germline V gene, CDR1 is SGHRS and CDR2 is YFSETQ. The ends lost 0 bases at V and 3 bases at J; junction bases unmatched: 5. The CDR3 is 15 residues long. The CDR3 DNA follows: TGCGCCAGCAGCTTGGAAGGGGGCCGGGACTATGGCTACACCTTC. Protein product: CASSLEGGRDYGYTF.

Concerning this clonotype: One end of the junction fails to match germline, which may point to a read error. The V gene is TRBV27, the J gene TRBJ2-3, with a weak D call TRBD2 (6 bases). Per germline, CDR1 MNHEY and CDR2 SMNVEV (reference sequence). CDR3 length: 17 residues. The CDR3 sequence: CASSLFYSGSSTNTQYF. The CDR3 nucleotides are TGTGCCAGCAGTTTATTCTATAGCGGATCTAGCACAAATACGCAGTATTTT.

The table lists this clonotype with a few counts. The rearrangement uses TRBV19 and TRBJ2-7; 9 bases line up with TRBD1. CDR1 LNHDA and CDR2 SQIVND come from the germline V gene (reference sequence). This CDR3 has 14 residues. V trimming: 5 bases; J trimming: 6 bases; junction bases outside the gene matches: 8. Here the CDR3 reads CASSSGTGPSEQYF. As DNA, the CDR3 is TGTGCCAGTAGTTCCGGGACAGGGCCCTCCGAGCAGTACTTC.

This chain links TRBV19 with TRBJ2-2; D ambiguous. V dropped 3 bases and J dropped 6 bases, with 8 bases sitting between them. Germline V gene lookup returns CDR1 LNHDA and CDR2 SQIVND (reference sequence). The CDR3 has 13 residues. CDR3 DNA: TGTGCCAGTAGTATTGGGGTTCCCGGGGAGCTGTTTTTT. It yields the protein CASSIGVPGELFF.